This passage covers 15 T cell receptor beta chains from one sample sequenced in a study of regulatory T cells in long-lasting Graves disease. The TCR beta library used iRepertoire HTBI primers with Arm-PCR amplification of CDR3. MiXCR was run by TCRdb on the multiplex PCR reads, yielding one entry per CDR3 protein. The sample has under 450,000 distinct CDR3 sequences, more than 20% seen once. Time point in this sample: persistent/refractory GD, antithyroid drugs over 5 years with positive TRAb. The TCR library was made from RNA that had been extracted from PBMCs in TRIzol. Material: peripheral blood mononuclear cells (PBMCs), obtained when the disease was refractory, from a patient treated with antithyroid drugs. The receptor set was obtained from a woman aged 40 to 50 with Graves disease.

This clonotype was recorded many times. The rearrangement joins TRBV28 to TRBJ2-2; D is unclear. Trimming took off 7 bases at V and 1 base at J, with 19 bases between the two ends. The V gene's germline CDR1 is MDHEN and CDR2 SYDVKM. There are 17 residues in the CDR3. CDR3 sequence (DNA): TGTGCCAGCAACATGGATCGAGTTGATCGGAACACCGGGGAGCTGTTTTTT. Amino acid sequence: CASNMDRVDRNTGELFF.

This clonotype was picked up many times. This chain joins TRBV27 and TRBJ2-7; possible D gene TRBD1, 6 bases. The V gene's germline CDR1 is MNHEY and CDR2 SMNVEV (reference sequence). CDR3 length: 16 residues. The V end was cut by 3 bases, the J end by 2 bases, with 17 bases between. CDR3 region: CASSLSRGETTYEQYF. The DNA for the CDR3 is TGTGCCAGCAGTTTGTCCAGGGGCGAGACAACCTACGAGCAGTACTTC.

This clonotype was seen a handful of times. The V call is TRBV6-2 or TRBV6-3, the J call TRBJ2-5; 8 bases are shared with TRBD1. The trim removed 9 bases at V and 4 bases at J, leaving 10 bases unmatched. The germline gives CDR1 MNHEY, CDR2 SVGEGT. CDR3 length: 14 amino acids. Written as DNA, the CDR3 is TGTGCCAGTAGGGACAGGAGAGTAAGAGAGACCCAGTACTTC. Its protein product is CASRDRRVRETQYF.

J is TRBJ2-7 and V is TRBV7-9; tentatively, D is TRBD2 (6 bases). Trimming pared 6 bases from V and 3 bases from J, leaving 18 bases between. The CDR3 is 15 amino acids. The germline gives CDR1 SEHNR, CDR2 FQNEAQ (reference sequence). CDR3: CASSQNLGTLYEQYF. The DNA of the CDR3 is TGTGCCAGCAGTCAAAACCTCGGGACTCTCTACGAGCAGTACTTC.

V is TRBV7-3 and J is TRBJ2-7; TRBD2 matches at 14 bases. This CDR3 region has 19 residues. Germline V lookup: CDR1 SGHTA, CDR2 FQGTGA. Losses at the gene ends were 5 bases for V and 0 bases for J; bases not matched to a gene: 12. The CDR3 sequence: CASSLGPGLAGVSSYEQYF. In DNA, the CDR3 is TGTGCCAGCAGCCTCGGACCGGGACTAGCGGGAGTTAGCTCCTACGAGCAGTACTTC.

This clonotype showed up just once. The chain joins TRBV28 to TRBJ2-1, with 10 bases that match TRBD1. The CDR3 loop spans 16 amino acids. Germline CDR1 and CDR2: MDHEN and SYDVKM. V dropped 1 base and J dropped 6; count of bases not matched to a gene: 6. Here the CDR3 DNA reads TGTGCCAGCAGTTTATCCGCACGGGACAGGGGCAATGAGCAGTTCTTC. Amino acid sequence: CASSLSARDRGNEQFF.

V and J are TRBV27 and TRBJ1-4, with D possibly matching TRBD1 (5 bases). The CDR3 consists of 16 residues. Germline V lookup: CDR1 MNHEY, CDR2 SMNVEV (reference sequence). The V gene lost 3 bases and the J gene lost 7 bases, with 18 bases spanning the gap. The CDR3 protein is CASSLQAGGSVEKLFF. The DNA for the CDR3 is TGTGCCAGCAGTTTGCAGGCCGGGGGGTCAGTTGAAAAACTGTTTTTT.

A word on this clonotype: It is likely a read error: a sequence one base away is far more abundant. The CDR3 sequence is CASSKLGGSDEQYF. The CDR3, as DNA: TGTGCCAGCAGTAAACTAGGGGGATCGGACGAGCAGTACTTC. The chain links TRBV6-2 or TRBV6-3 to TRBJ2-7; a possible D gene is TRBD1 (6 bases). Looked up from germline, CDR1 is MNHEY and CDR2 is SVGEGT. Trimming removed 5 bases at V and 5 bases at J, with 16 bases between. There are 14 residues in the CDR3.

The sample holds many counts of this clonotype. The chain carries TRBV6-2 or TRBV6-3 and TRBJ2-4, with a weak D call TRBD1 (6 bases). CDR3 length: 17 residues. Germline V CDR1 and CDR2: MNHEY, SVGEGT. Between the trimmed V and J ends, which lost 2 bases and 0 bases, there was a span of 14 bases. The CDR3 loop reads CASSYTRQVGAKNIQYF. The CDR3 DNA sequence: TGTGCCAGCAGTTACACCCGACAGGTCGGAGCCAAAAACATTCAGTACTTC.

This clonotype has more than one count but fewer than ten. The J gene is TRBJ2-7, the V gene TRBV7-2; 9 bases match TRBD1. The germline CDR1 and CDR2 sequences are SGHTA and FQGNSA. CDR3 length equals 15 residues. J gave up 3 bases and V 3 bases, and 6 bases lay outside the gene matches. The CDR3 DNA reads as TGTGCCAGCAGCTTTGGCCCGGGACAGGGCTACGAGCAGTACTTC. Residues: CASSFGPGQGYEQYF.

The table lists this clonotype with many counts. V usage is TRBV6-1 and J usage is TRBJ1-5, with 7 bases lining up with TRBD1. Germline lookup yields CDR1 MNHNS and CDR2 SASEGT. Losses at the gene ends were 4 bases for V and 0 bases for J; bases not matched to a gene: 9. This CDR3 spans 17 amino acids. The CDR3 DNA follows: TGTGCCAGCAGTGCAGAAATAGGGACAGTTAGCAATCAGCCCCAGCATTTT. It specifies CASSAEIGTVSNQPQHF.

CDR3 residues: CASSYTLAVLYEQYF. The CDR3 DNA follows: TGTGCCAGCAGTTACACCCTAGCGGTGTTATACGAGCAGTACTTC. This chain connects TRBV6-5 to TRBJ2-7, with 7 bases that match TRBD2. The CDR3 spans 15 residues. Germline V gene lookup returns CDR1 MNHEY and CDR2 SVGAGI. V trimming: 2 bases; J trimming: 4 bases; junction bases outside the gene matches: 8.

Many counts were recorded for this clonotype. This chain uses TRBV19 with TRBJ1-1; D may be TRBD1 (5 bases). V lost 7 bases and J lost 2, with 17 bases in between. There are 15 residues in the CDR3. Germline V lookup: CDR1 LNHDA, CDR2 SQIVND (reference sequence). This chain's CDR3 is CASTLSGTANTEAFF. The CDR3 DNA is TGTGCCAGTACCCTATCCGGGACGGCTAACACTGAAGCTTTCTTT.

J is TRBJ1-5 and V is TRBV7-8, with D hard to call. Germline CDR1 and CDR2: SGHVS and FQNEAQ. CDR3 size: 15 residues. V shed 5 bases and J shed 7 bases, with 18 bases lying between them. This chain's CDR3 is CASSGPAPLIQPQHF. CDR3 in DNA: TGTGCCAGCAGCGGGCCGGCACCCTTAATACAGCCCCAGCATTTT.

Regarding this clonotype: The junction differs from germline at one of its ends, possibly a read error. The chain combines TRBV10-3 with TRBJ2-3; possibly TRBD2 for D (6 bases). The CDR3 is 14 residues long. CDR1 ENHRY and CDR2 SYGVKD come from the germline V gene. The CDR3 protein is CASSYTSNLDTQYF. The CDR3 coding sequence is TGTGCCAGCAGTTACACTAGCAACTTAGATACGCAGTATTTT.